This T cell receptor beta chain comes out of a study of PD-1 blockade in classical Hodgkin lymphoma (dated by TCRdb to 2018 to 2020). For the study in its entirety: Nivolumab dosing was 3 mg/kg intravenously every 2 weeks, continuing until either disease progression or unacceptable toxicity. A peripheral blood immune signature of response to PD-1 blockade in classical Hodgkin lymphoma was defined using TCR beta sequencing and CyTOF.

The meaning of the sample's time point label: cycle 2 day 1 (C2D1) of nivolumab. All trial patients had relapsed after autologous stem cell transplantation, with cohorts A, B and C differing in prior brentuximab vedotin exposure. The trial cohort comprised more than 55 patients with relapsed/refractory classical Hodgkin lymphoma whose best overall responses were complete response, partial response or progressive disease. In the multi-cohort phase II CheckMate 205 trial, trial patients received single-agent nivolumab. An independent review committee assessed best overall response by applying the 2007 International Working Group response criteria. Trial PBMCs were collected immediately before nivolumab initiation (C1D1) and during therapy at cycle 2 day 1 and cycle 4 day 1. Peripheral blood was collected in 8 mL Vacutainer Cell Preparation Tubes, from which PBMCs were isolated by centrifugation and then cryopreserved.

Via the germline V gene, CDR1 is SGHRS and CDR2 YFSETQ. The CDR3 numbers 16 residues from cysteine through phenylalanine. The retained sequence is limited to the CDR3, 48 bases, with the frame set at the first base. V and J are trimmed by 4 bases and 7 bases, and the gene matches miss 6 bases of the junction. Study-wide findings and limitations: Trial patients achieving complete response had baseline diversity similar to newly diagnosed patients, whereas partial responders and progressors had significantly lower diversity. Baseline TCR diversity was reported to be lower in newly diagnosed patients than in healthy donors and to be lower still in relapsed/refractory patients. The study was restricted to a single clinical trial cohort, and the causes of repertoire differences, possibly disease activity or prior therapy, were left undefined. By C4D1, a significant rise was seen in CD4+ TCR diversity but not in CD8+ TCR diversity (p=0.0027 vs p=0.16), and the rise was most apparent among complete responders (p=0.02). Lower diversity was seen in patients whose nivolumab began less than 1 year after ASCT, and these patients were left out of later analyses so that immune reconstitution would not confound the results.

A remark on this clone: The clone's antigen remains unknown. Per-base quality was not reported, and no clone a single base away is much larger than it.

The Qiagen DNeasy kit was used to extract genomic DNA both from unsorted PBMCs and from the negatively selected CD4+ and CD8+ fractions. TCR beta CDR3 regions were subjected to amplification by immunoSEQ multiplex PCR with primers that anneal to V and J segments. A synthetic immune receptor repertoire was used to minimize amplification bias, and any residual bias was removed computationally once sequencing was done. Per the source publication's procedure: Custom Python scripts were used to quantify repertoire diversity as the Shannon entropy index. Unsorted, CD4+ and CD8+ repertoires were analyzed separately, except in combined analyses where CD4+ and CD8+ sequences were merged in silico. Clonal expansion was defined as at least a 2-fold frequency increase after treatment relative to C1D1, with a pseudocount of 0.5 for undetected baseline clones. Clones with 0 or 1 copy at C1D1 were defined as singleton clones, while clones with 2 or more copies were defined as non-singleton clones. Clones expanded in unsorted samples were labelled as CD4+, CD8+ or unknown by matching protein sequences in sorted samples from the same patient. Wilcoxon tests were applied to paired samples to test diversity changes from C1D1 to C4D1. Not all clones reach the TCRdb copy of this immuneACCESS table, which keeps in-frame sequences only. Checked studies attribute under half of the gap to unresolved V genes and leave the rest unexplained. The V and J calls and the clone size are those of that table, but D and trimming were determined from the DNA. For this sample the table gives 75,000 to 100,000 clones, of which roughly 81% were detected only once. The ten largest clonotypes hold approximately 15% of the sample.

The rearranged segments are TRBV5-1 and TRBJ2-1; 15 bases in the middle match TRBD2. The receptor was isolated from a human donor with classical Hodgkin lymphoma. The sequencing here drew on peripheral blood mononuclear cells (PBMCs), taken before the second cycle of nivolumab. The sequence in DNA is TGCGCCAGCAGCCAAGGGACTAGCGGGAGGATAAATGAGCAGTTCTTC. It encodes CASSQGTSGRINEQFF. The CDR3, completed at both ends by the reference TRBV5-1 and TRBJ2-1 genes, gives the full variable domain KAGVTQTPRYLIKTRGQQVTLSCSPISGHRSVSWYQQTPGQGLQFLFEYFSETQRNKGNFPGRFSGRQFSNSRSEMNVSTLELGDSALYLCASSQGTSGRINEQFFGPGTRLTVL.